The source of this TCR beta chain is a study of T-cell memory formation after mild COVID-19. With 6 bases clipped from V and 0 bases from J, the junction kept 11 bases outside the gene matches. CDR3 length: 18 residues. TCRdb fed the 5' RACE reads into MiXCR, producing one record per CDR3 protein. Of just under 350,000 distinct CDR3 sequences in the sample, roughly 13% are singletons; the top ten hold 20% to 25%. The origin of this receptor is a man aged 18 to 30 who had mild COVID-19 (a few samples of this study predate the infection). Cell type and time point are not known. V gene TRBV12-3 or TRBV12-4 combines with J gene TRBJ1-1; 12 bases match TRBD1. The sample taken for sequencing was PBMCs or a T cell subset sorted from them (not recorded which). The CDR3: CASRVDGTGGDMNTEAFF. DNA of the CDR3: TGTGCCAGCAGGGTGGACGGGACAGGGGGCGATATGAACACTGAAGCTTTCTTT.